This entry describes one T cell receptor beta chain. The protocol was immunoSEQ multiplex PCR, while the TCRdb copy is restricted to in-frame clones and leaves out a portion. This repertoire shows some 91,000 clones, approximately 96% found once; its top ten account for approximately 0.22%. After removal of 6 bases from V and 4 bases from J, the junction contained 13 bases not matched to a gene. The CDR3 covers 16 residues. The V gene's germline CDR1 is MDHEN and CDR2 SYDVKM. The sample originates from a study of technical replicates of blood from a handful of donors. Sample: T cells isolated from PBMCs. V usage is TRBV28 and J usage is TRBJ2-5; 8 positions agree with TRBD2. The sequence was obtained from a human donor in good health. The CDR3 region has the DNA TGTGCCAGCAGCCAGCCTCGGGGGGGTAATAGAGAGACCCAGTACTTC. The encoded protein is CASSQPRGGNRETQYF. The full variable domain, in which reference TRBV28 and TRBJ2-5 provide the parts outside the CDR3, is DVKVTQSSRYLVKRTGEKVFLECVQDMDHENMFWYRQDPGLGLRLIYFSYDVKMKEKGDIPEGYSVSREKKERFSLILESASTNQTSMYLCASSQPRGGNRETQYFGPGTRLLVL.